A selection of T cell receptor beta chains follows, all from one sample in a study of response to subunit inactivated influenza vaccine. TCRdb ran MiXCR on the RT-PCR reads and lists one entry per CDR3 protein. Here the sample spans about 150,000 distinct CDR3 sequences, about 10% being singletons. Source: CD8+ T cells sorted from PBMCs, taken roughly 24 months after vaccination. The receptor source for this set is a man aged 45 to 70 who received an inactivated influenza vaccine. Each CDR3 is given with its conserved first and last residue. Fields, in order: D gene, V gene, CDR3 length, clone size, CDR3 protein. D genes are given only for firm matches. Some rows have no size entry. The others give once, few or many, or a class for an expanded clone.

>.|TRBV28|15|.
CASSSRWANQETQYF
>.|TRBV15|12|.
CAIDGRGTEAFF
>TRBD1|TRBV5-1|15|.
CASSWGQAGTGELFF
>.|TRBV11-2|14|.
CASSLDLGIDTQYF
>TRBD1|TRBV2|14|.
CASRDDRGTYEQYF
>.|TRBV7-9|17|few
CASSSSPGQLSSYEQYF
>TRBD1|TRBV28|14|few
CASRSQGAGTEAFF
>TRBD1|TRBV20-1|12|few
CSAGQVTEEQYF
>.|TRBV11-2|16|many
CASSLDTSPLGNTIYF
>.|TRBV9|13|.
CASSAGLNNEAFF
>.|TRBV6-2/TRBV6-3|12|.
CASRSGPVEAFF
>.|TRBV3-1|15|few
CASLRERVAKNIQYF
>.|TRBV9|12|few
CASTSYTGELFF
>TRBD2|TRBV20-1|16|.
CSARAPTSGPNNEQFF
>.|TRBV19|13|.
CASSIGSLNEQFF
>.|TRBV6-1|13|few
CASSPPSLYGYTF
>.|TRBV15|15|.
CATSSSGSSTDTQYF
>.|TRBV7-9|15|many
CASSLGQGPGTEAFF
>.|TRBV7-9|11|.
CASSLGPPQYF
>.|TRBV6-5|15|many
CASSYSQSSYNEQFF
>.|TRBV5-1|14|many
CASSWAGQSYEQYF
>TRBD2|TRBV10-3|16|many
CAISEVRGAQDNEQFF
>.|TRBV4-3|13|few
CASSRLEGDEQFF
>.|TRBV29-1|17|many
CSVEDRGVSSSTDTQYF
>TRBD1|TRBV5-1|14|many
CASSWWDRGDGYTF
>.|TRBV10-3|15|few
CAISESLGYTGELFF
>.|TRBV28|14|.
CASSPTIFQETQYF
>.|TRBV20-1|18|few
CSARDLLGQVGAKNIQYF
>.|TRBV28|13|many
CASSLMYYPEQYF
>TRBD2|TRBV11-2|18|.
CASSLISWRGALQETQYF
>.|TRBV7-9|14|many
CASSVGTFYNEQFF
>.|TRBV10-3|15|.
CAISESILATDTQYF
>.|TRBV5-6|14|.
CASSPGTPSGEQYF
>.|TRBV20-1|15|few
CSARDRWQLNTEAFF
>.|TRBV19|13|many
CASSVGTFYGYTF
>TRBD2|TRBV29-1|16|many
CSVGGLAGSMPETQYF
>.|TRBV29-1|12|.
CSGTENTGELFF
>TRBD1|TRBV28|17|.
CASSFFIGTAYTGELFF
>.|TRBV9|15|many
CASSVGGTQQNEQFF
>.|TRBV4-1|14|many
CASSQAPGTDTQYF
>TRBD2|TRBV27|16|few
CASSFIERGDTDTQYF
>.|TRBV29-1|12|.
CSVAGPKNIQYF
>TRBD1|TRBV20-1|12|.
CSAKTGYNEQFF
>.|TRBV7-3|12|.
CASSLMAGPQFF
>.|TRBV27|14|.
CASSLAGPPYEQYF
>.|TRBV5-1|14|many
CASSSEGHVYEQYF
>.|TRBV28|17|few
CASSPPPHNRLQETQYF
>TRBD2|TRBV4-3|18|.
CASSQEGDERGAFDEQFF
>.|TRBV6-2/TRBV6-3|15|many
CASTPIGGEYNEQFF
>.|TRBV14|13|many
CASSQGGGYGYTF
>.|TRBV7-9|16|.
CASSPLRGRTNYGYTF
>.|TRBV4-3|16|few
CASSQDFWGNNEKLFF
>.|TRBV5-1|16|.
CASSLIVFGGSYGYTF
>.|TRBV20-1|15|few
CSARDHKGFTGELFF
>.|TRBV7-9|14|.
CASSPGELTDTQYF
>TRBD1|TRBV9|16|.
CASSGSTGGLTGELFF
>.|TRBV18|14|once
CASSEEWNTGELFF
>TRBD2|TRBV24-1|16|.
CATSDLAGETKNEQFF
>.|TRBV28|15|medium-sized
CASSLLGGNTGELFF